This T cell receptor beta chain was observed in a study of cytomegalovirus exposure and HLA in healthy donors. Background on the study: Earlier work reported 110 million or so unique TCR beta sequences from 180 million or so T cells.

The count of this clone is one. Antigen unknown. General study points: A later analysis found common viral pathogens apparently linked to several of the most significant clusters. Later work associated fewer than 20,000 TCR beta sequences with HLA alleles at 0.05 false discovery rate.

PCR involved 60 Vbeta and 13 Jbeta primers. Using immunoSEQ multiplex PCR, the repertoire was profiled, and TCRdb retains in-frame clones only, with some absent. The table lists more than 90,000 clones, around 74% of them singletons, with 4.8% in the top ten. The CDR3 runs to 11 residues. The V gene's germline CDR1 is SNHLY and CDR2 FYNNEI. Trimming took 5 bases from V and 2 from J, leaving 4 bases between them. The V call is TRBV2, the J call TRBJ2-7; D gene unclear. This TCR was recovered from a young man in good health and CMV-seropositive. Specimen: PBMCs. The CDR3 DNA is TGTGCCAGCAGTCCAGCCTACGAGCAGTACTTC. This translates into CASSPAYEQYF.